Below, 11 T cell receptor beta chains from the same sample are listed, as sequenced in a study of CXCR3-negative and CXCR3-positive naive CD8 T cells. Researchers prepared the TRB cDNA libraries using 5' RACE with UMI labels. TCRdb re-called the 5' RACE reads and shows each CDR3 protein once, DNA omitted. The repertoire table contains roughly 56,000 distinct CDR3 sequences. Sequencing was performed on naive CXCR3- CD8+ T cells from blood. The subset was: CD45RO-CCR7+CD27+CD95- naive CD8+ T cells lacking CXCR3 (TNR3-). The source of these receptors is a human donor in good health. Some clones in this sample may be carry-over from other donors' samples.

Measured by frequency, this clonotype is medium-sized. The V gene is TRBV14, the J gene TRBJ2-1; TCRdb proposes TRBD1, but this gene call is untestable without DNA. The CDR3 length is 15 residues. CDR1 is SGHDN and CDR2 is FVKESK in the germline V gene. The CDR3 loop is CASSQGAGSYNEQFF. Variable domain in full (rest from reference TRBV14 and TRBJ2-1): EAGVTQFPSHSVIEKGQTVTLRCDPISGHDNLYWYRRVMGKEIKFLLHFVKESKQDESGMPNNRFLAERTGGTYSTLKVQPAELEDSGVYFCASSQGAGSYNEQFFGPGTRLTVL.

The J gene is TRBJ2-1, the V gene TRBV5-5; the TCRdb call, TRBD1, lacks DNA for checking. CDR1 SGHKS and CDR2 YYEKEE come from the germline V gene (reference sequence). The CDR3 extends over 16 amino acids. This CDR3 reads CASSLWTAPPLLEQFF. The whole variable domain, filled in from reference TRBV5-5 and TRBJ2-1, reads DAGVTQSPTHLIKTRGQQVTLRCSPISGHKSVSWYQQVLGQGPQFIFQYYEKEERGRGNFPDRFSARQFPNYSSELNVNALLLGDSALYLCASSLWTAPPLLEQFFGPGTRLTVL.

CDR3 sequence reads: CASSLKGVHTGELFF. V and J are TRBV7-9 and TRBJ2-2; TCRdb's D call of TRBD1 is untestable without DNA. Germline lookup yields CDR1 SEHNR and CDR2 FQNEAQ (reference sequence). This CDR3 region has 15 residues.

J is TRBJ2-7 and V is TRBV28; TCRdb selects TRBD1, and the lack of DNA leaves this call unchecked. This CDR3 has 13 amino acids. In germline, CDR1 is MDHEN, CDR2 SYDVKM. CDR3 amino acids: CASSYRGRNEQYF.

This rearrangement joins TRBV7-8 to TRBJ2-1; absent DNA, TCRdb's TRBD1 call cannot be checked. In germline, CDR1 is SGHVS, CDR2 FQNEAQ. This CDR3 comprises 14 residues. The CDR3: CASSPRQGTDEQFF.

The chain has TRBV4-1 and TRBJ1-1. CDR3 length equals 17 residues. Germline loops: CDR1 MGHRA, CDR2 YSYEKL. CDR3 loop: CASSQEAPARWETEAFF.

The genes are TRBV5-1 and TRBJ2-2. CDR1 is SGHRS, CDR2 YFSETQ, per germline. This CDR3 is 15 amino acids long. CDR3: CASSFRISNTGELFF.

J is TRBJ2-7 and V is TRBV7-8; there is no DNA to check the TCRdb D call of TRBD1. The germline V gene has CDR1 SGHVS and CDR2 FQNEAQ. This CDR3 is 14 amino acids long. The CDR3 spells CASSPETRIDEQYF.

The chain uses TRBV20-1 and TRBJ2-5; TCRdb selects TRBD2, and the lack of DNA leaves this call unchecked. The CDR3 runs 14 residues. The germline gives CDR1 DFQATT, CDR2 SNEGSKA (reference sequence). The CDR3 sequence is CSASSGYLQETQYF.

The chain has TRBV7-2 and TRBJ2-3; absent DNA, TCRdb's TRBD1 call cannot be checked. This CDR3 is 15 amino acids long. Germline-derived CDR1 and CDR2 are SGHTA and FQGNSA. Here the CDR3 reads CASNRPGVTPDTQYF.

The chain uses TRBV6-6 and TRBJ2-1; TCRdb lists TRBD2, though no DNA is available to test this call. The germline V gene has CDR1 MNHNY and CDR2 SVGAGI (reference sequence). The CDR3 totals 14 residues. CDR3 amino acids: CASSPSGAYNEQFF.